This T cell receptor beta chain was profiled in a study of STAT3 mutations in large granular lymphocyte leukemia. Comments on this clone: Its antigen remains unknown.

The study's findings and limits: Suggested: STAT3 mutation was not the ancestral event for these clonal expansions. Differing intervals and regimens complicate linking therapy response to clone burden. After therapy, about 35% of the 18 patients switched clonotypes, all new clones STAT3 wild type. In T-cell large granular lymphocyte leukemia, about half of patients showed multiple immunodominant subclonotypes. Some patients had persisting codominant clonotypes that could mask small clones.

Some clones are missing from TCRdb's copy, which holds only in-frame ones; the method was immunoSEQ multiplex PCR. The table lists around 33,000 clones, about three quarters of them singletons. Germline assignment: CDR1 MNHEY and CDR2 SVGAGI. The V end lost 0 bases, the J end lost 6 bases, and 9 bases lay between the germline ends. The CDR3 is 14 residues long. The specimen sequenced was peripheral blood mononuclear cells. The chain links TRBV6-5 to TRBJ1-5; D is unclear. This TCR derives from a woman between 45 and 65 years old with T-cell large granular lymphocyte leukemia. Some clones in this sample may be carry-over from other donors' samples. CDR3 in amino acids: CASSYSLGFQPQHF. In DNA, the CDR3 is TGTGCCAGCAGTTACTCTTTGGGGTTTCAGCCCCAGCATTTT.